One sample yielded the 4 T cell receptor beta chains listed below, sequenced in a study of T cell changes during pregnancy in multiple sclerosis. Assay: immunoSEQ multiplex PCR; the TCRdb copy retains only in-frame clones and omits some. The sample has around 95,000 clones; roughly 90% are singletons. Specimen: peripheral blood, collected after pregnancy. Source of these receptors: a female donor with multiple sclerosis, enrolled in a pregnancy study.

The chain joins TRBV13 to TRBJ1-2; TRBD1 matches 8 bases. V was pared by 0 bases and J by 1 base, with 1 base of the junction left unmatched. From germline, CDR1 is PRHDT and CDR2 FYEKMQ (reference sequence). The CDR3 contains 15 residues. CDR3 amino acids: CASSLGGQDNYGYTF. CDR3 DNA sequence: TGTGCCAGCAGCTTAGGGGGACAGGATAACTATGGCTACACCTTC.

In this sample, this clone turned up a few times. The chain is built from TRBV9 and TRBJ2-7; the D gene is possibly TRBD2 (6 bases). Germline loops: CDR1 SGDLS, CDR2 YYNGEE. Trimming cost V 0 bases and J 7 bases, with 20 bases left between them. The CDR3 has 16 amino acids. CDR3 in DNA: TGTGCCAGCAGCGTAGCACCGGGACTTCTGATAGGGGAGCAGTACTTC. This translates into CASSVAPGLLIGEQYF.

This chain connects TRBV5-4 to TRBJ2-1; 7 positions agree with TRBD2. V gave up 1 base and J gave up 9 bases; unmatched junction bases: 7. Germline CDR1 reads SGHNT; CDR2 reads YYREEE (reference sequence). The CDR3 covers 14 residues. CDR3 nucleotides: TGTGCCAGCAGCTTGAGAGGACCGGGGGGTGAGCAGTTCTTC. It specifies CASSLRGPGGEQFF.

This rearrangement joins TRBV27 to TRBJ2-7, with TRBD2 identical over 11 bases. The CDR3 runs 17 residues. Germline loops: CDR1 MNHEY, CDR2 SMNVEV (reference sequence). Germline trimming cut 6 bases from V and 2 bases from J; bases unmatched to any gene: 12. This CDR3 is CASSGRLAGIYPYEQYF. CDR3 DNA: TGTGCCAGCAGCGGTAGACTAGCGGGAATTTATCCCTACGAGCAGTACTTC.